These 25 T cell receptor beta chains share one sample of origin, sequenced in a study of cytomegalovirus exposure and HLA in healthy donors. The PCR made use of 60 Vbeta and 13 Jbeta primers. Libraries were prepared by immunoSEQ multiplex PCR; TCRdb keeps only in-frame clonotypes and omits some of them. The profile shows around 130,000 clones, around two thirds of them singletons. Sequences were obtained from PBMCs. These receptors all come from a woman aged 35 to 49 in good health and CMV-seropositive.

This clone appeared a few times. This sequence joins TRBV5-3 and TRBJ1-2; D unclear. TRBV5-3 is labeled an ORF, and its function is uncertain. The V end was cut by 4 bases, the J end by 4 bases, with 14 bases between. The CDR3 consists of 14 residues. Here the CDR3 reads CARSPPQEVYGYTF. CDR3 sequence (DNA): TGTGCCAGAAGCCCGCCCCAGGAGGTCTATGGCTACACCTTC.

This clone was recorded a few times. The chain's CDR3 is CASSGRVDQPQHF. DNA of the CDR3: TGTGCCAGCAGCGGCAGGGTGGACCAGCCCCAGCATTTT. The chain combines TRBV7-6 with TRBJ1-5, with a weak D call TRBD1 (5 bases). CDR3 length equals 13 residues. Germline V lookup: CDR1 SGHVS, CDR2 FNYEAQ. Between the trimmed V and J ends, which lost 5 bases and 7 bases, there was a span of 12 bases.

CDR3 residues: CAGPDIAYEQYF. CDR3 nucleotide sequence: TGTGCCGGTCCTGACATAGCCTACGAGCAGTACTTC. This chain uses TRBV27 with TRBJ2-7; no definite D call. CDR1 MNHEY and CDR2 SMNVEV come from the germline V gene (reference sequence). Trimming removed 11 bases at V and 2 bases at J, with 13 bases between. This CDR3 has 12 residues.

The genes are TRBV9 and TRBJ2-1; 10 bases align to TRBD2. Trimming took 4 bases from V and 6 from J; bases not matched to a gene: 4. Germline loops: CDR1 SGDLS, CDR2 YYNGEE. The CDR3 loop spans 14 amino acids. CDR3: CASSLRTSGNEQFF. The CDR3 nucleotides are TGTGCCAGCAGCCTCCGGACTAGCGGCAATGAGCAGTTCTTC.

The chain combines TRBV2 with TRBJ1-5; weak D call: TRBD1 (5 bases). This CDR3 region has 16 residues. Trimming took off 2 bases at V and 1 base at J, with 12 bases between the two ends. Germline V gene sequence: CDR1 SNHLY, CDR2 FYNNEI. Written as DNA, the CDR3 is TGTGCCAGCAGTGAATTGGGAGGGGTCAGCAATCAGCCCCAGCATTTT. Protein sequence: CASSELGGVSNQPQHF.

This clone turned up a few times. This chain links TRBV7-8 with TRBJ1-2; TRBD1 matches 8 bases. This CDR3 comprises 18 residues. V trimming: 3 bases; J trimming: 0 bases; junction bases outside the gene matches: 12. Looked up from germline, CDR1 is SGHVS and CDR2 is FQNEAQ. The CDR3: CASSLALWTGTTNYGYTF. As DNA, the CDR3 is TGTGCCAGCAGCTTGGCCTTGTGGACAGGGACAACTAACTATGGCTACACCTTC.

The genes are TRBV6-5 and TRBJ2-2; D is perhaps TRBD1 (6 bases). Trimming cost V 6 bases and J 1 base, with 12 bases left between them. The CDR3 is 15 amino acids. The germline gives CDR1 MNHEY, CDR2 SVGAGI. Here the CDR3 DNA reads TGTGCCAGCAGGCCCGGGACAAAGAACACCGGGGAGCTGTTTTTT. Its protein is CASRPGTKNTGELFF.

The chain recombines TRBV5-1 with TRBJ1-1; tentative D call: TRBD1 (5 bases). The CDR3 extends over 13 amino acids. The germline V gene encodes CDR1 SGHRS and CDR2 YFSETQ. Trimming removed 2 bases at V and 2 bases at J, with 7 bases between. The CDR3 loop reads CASSLDSNTEAFF. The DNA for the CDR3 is TGCGCCAGCAGCTTAGACAGCAACACTGAAGCTTTCTTT.

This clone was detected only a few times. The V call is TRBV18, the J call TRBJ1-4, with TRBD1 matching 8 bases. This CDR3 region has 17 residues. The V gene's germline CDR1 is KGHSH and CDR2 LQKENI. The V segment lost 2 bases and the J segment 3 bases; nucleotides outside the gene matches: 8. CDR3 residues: CASSPEAGTGANEKLFF. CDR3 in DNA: TGTGCCAGCTCACCAGAAGCCGGGACAGGAGCTAATGAAAAACTGTTTTTT.

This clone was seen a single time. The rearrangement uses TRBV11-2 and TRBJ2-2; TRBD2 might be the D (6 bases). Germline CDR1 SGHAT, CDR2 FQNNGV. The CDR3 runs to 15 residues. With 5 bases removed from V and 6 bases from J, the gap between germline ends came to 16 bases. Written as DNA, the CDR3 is TGTGCCAGCAGCACAACGGGGGTCGTGCCCGGGGAGCTGTTTTTT. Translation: CASSTTGVVPGELFF.

The CDR3 nucleotides read TGTGCCAGCAGCTTATTTGGGGGGGCAACTGAAGCTTTCTTT. Residues: CASSLFGGATEAFF. The chain carries TRBV5-6 and TRBJ1-1; D perhaps matches TRBD1 (6 bases). The V end was cut by 2 bases, the J end by 5 bases, with 13 bases between. The CDR3 totals 14 residues. Per the germline V gene, CDR1 is SGHDT and CDR2 is YYEEEE.

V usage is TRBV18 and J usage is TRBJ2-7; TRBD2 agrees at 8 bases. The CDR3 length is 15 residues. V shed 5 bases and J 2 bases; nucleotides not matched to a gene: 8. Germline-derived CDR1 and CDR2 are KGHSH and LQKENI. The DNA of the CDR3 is TGTGCCAGCTCATCCTCCGGGACTAGAGCCTACGAGCAGTACTTC. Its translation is CASSSSGTRAYEQYF. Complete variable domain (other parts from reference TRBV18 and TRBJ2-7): NAGVMQNPRHLVRRRGQEARLRCSPMKGHSHVYWYRQLPEEGLKFMVYLQKENIIDESGMPKERFSAEFPKEGPSILRIQQVVRGDSAAYFCASSSSGTRAYEQYFGPGTRLTVT.

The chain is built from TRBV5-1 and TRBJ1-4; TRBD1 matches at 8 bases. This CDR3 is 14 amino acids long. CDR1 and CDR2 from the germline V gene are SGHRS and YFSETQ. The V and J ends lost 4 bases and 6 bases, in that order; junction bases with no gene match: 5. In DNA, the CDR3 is TGCGCCAGCAGCATCACAGGGGGGGATGAAAAACTGTTTTTT. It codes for CASSITGGDEKLFF.

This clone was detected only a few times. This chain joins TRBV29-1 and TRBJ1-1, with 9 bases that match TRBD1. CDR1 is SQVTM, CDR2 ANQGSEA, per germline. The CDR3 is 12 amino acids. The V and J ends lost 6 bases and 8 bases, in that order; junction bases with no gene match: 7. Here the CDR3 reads CSVRDRASEAFF. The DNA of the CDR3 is TGCAGCGTCCGGGACAGGGCCTCCGAAGCTTTCTTT.

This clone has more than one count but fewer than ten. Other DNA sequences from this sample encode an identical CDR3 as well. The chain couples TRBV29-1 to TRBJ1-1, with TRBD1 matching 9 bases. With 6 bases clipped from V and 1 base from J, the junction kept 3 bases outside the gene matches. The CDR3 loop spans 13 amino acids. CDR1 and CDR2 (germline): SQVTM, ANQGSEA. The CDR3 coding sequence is TGCAGCGTCAGGACAGGGGAGAACACTGAAGCTTTCTTT. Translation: CSVRTGENTEAFF.

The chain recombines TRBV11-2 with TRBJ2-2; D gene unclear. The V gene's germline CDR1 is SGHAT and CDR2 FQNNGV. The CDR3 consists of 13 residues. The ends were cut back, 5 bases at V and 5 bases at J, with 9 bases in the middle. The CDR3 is CASSPSRTGELFF. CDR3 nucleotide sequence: TGTGCCAGCAGCCCGAGCAGGACCGGGGAGCTGTTTTTT.

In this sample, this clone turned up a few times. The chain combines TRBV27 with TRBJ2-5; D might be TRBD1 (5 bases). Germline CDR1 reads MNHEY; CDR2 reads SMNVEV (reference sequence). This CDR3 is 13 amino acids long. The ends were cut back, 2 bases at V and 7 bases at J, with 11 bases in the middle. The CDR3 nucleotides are TGTGCCAGCAGTTTAGGGGTAGGGGCGACCCAGTACTTC. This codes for CASSLGVGATQYF.

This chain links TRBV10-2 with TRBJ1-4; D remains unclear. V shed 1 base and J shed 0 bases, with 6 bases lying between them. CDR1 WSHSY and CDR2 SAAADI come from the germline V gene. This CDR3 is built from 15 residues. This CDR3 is CASSEFRTTNEKLFF. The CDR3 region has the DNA TGCGCCAGCAGTGAGTTCAGGACAACTAATGAAAAACTGTTTTTT.

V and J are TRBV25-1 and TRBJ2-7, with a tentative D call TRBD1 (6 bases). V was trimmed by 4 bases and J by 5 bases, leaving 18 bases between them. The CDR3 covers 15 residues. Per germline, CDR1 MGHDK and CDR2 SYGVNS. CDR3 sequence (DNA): TGTGCCAGCAGTGCCGACAGGAGCGTGGTGGACGAGCAGTACTTC. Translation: CASSADRSVVDEQYF.

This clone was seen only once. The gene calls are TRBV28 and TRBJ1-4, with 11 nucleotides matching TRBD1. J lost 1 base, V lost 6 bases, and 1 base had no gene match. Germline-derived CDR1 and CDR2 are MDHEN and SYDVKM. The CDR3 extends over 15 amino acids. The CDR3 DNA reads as TGTGCCAGCAGCGGGACAGGGGGAACTAATGAAAAACTGTTTTTT. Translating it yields CASSGTGGTNEKLFF. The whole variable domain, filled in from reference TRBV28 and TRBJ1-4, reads DVKVTQSSRYLVKRTGEKVFLECVQDMDHENMFWYRQDPGLGLRLIYFSYDVKMKEKGDIPEGYSVSREKKERFSLILESASTNQTSMYLCASSGTGGTNEKLFFGSGTQLSVL.

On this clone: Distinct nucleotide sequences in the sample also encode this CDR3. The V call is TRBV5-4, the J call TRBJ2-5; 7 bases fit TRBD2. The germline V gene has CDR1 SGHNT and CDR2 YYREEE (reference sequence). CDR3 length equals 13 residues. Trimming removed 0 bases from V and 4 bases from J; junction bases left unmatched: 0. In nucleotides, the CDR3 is TGTGCCAGCAGCTTGGCGGGGGGAGAGACCCAGTACTTC. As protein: CASSLAGGETQYF.

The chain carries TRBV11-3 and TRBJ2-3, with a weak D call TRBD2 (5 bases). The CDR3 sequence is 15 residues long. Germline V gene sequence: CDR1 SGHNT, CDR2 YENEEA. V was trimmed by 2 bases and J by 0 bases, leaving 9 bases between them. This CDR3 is CASSLLGGSTDTQYF. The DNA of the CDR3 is TGTGCCAGCAGCTTACTCGGCGGGAGCACAGATACGCAGTATTTT. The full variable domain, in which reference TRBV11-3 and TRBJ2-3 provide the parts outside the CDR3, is EAGVVQSPRYKIIEKKQPVAFWCNPISGHNTLYWYLQNLGQGPELLIRYENEEAVDDSQLPKDRFSAERLKGVDSTLKIQPAELGDSAVYLCASSLLGGSTDTQYFGPGTRLTVL.

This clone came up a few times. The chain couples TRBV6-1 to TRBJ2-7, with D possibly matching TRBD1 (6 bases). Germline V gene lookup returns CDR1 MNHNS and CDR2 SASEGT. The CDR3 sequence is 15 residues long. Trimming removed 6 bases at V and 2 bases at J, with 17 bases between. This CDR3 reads CASRPPQGRTYEQYF. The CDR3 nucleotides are TGTGCCAGCAGGCCGCCACAGGGTCGAACCTACGAGCAGTACTTC.

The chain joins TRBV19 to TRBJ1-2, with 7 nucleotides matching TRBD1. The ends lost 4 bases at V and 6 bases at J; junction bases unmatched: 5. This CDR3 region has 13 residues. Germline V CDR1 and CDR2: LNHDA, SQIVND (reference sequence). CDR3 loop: CASSKDRIHGYTF. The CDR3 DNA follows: TGTGCCAGTAGTAAGGACAGGATACATGGCTACACCTTC.

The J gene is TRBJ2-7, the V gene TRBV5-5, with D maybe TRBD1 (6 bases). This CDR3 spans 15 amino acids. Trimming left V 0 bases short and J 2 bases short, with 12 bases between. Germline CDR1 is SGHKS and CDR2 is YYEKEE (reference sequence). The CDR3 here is CASSLGGQIPYEQYF. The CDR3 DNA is TGTGCCAGCAGCTTGGGTGGACAGATACCCTACGAGCAGTACTTC.